This T cell receptor (beta chain) was identified in a study of blood T cell repertoires in COVID-19. Study background: Acute-phase and convalescent COVID-19 samples originated in the United States, Italy and Spain. The analysed material was cDNA or gDNA that came from T cells, B-cell-depleted T cells, or PBMCs.

As originally analysed: Amplification from reference gene primers served as the basis for estimated nucleated cell counts. Repertoires were generated with immunoSEQ multiplex PCR, while TCRdb's copy carries only in-frame clones and drops some. That table is the source of V, J and clone size, and D and trimming were worked out from the DNA. The table lists about 240,000 clones, about 80% of them singletons. The V and J ends lost 1 base and 7 bases, in that order; junction bases with no gene match: 9. This CDR3 is built from 15 residues. Germline values: CDR1 MGHRA, CDR2 YSYEKL. The J gene is TRBJ2-5, the V gene TRBV4-1; TRBD2 aligns across 7 bases. The sequence derives from a woman aged 80 or over with acute or convalescent COVID-19. Sequenced material: peripheral blood. CDR3 in amino acids: CASSQGPGTTSTQYF. The CDR3, as DNA: TGCGCCAGCAGCCAAGGTCCCGGGACTACCTCGACCCAGTACTTC.